This T cell receptor beta chain was sequenced during a study of blood T cells in healthy people across ages. The V end lost 5 bases, the J end lost 0 bases, and 7 bases lay between the germline ends. The CDR3 loop spans 13 amino acids. Germline assignment: CDR1 MNHEY and CDR2 SVGEGT. This clonotype has only a few counts. Through a sample-barcoded 5' primer and a J-beta primer mix, a second PCR was run for roughly 7 to 12 cycles. TCRdb passed the 5' RACE reads through MiXCR, listing each CDR3 protein once. Found here are around 820,000 distinct CDR3 sequences, approximately 25% of them singletons; the top ten hold roughly 3.8%. This same sample was also part of a study on T cells of mothers and their children.

The receptor's source is a boy younger than 18 in good health. Sequences were obtained from blood. The rearrangement joins TRBV6-2 or TRBV6-3 to TRBJ1-1, with D possibly being TRBD1 (6 bases). The chain's CDR3 is CASSDRMNTEAFF. For the CDR3, the DNA is TGTGCCAGCAGTGACAGGATGAACACTGAAGCTTTCTTT.